The T cell receptor (beta chain) described here comes from a study of early T cells in non-severe SARS-CoV-2 infection. At the level of the study: Unpaired chains resulted from sequencing bulk RNA of unsorted whole blood.

The study's findings and limits: Using VDJdb, the matching emphasized anti-spike CD8 responses while missing private and CD4 specificities.

CDR1 is KGHDR and CDR2 is SFDVKD in the germline V gene. Trimming at V came to 3 bases and at J to 3 bases, leaving 3 bases not matched to a gene. This CDR3 has 17 residues. Individual cDNA molecules received unique molecular identifiers. TCRdb re-analysed the 5' RACE reads in MiXCR, keeping a single row per CDR3 protein. The sample shows some 96,000 distinct CDR3 sequences, approximately 10% of them seen only once. This clonotype was observed a handful of times. Its specificity is unknown. The source material was whole blood, sampled at baseline. V gene TRBV24-1 combines with J gene TRBJ2-3; TRBD2 matches at 15 bases. The clonotype originates from an adult who was a healthcare worker with PCR-confirmed SARS-CoV-2 infection or an uninfected control (not recorded which). The chain's CDR3 is CATSDPGTSGRTDTQYF. DNA for the CDR3: TGTGCCACCAGTGATCCCGGGACTAGCGGGAGGACAGATACGCAGTATTTT.